Below are 30 T cell receptor beta chains sequenced from a single sample in a study of T cells in Graves' hyperthyroidism and ophthalmopathy. Amplified TCR beta CDR3 regions derived from RNA transcripts. First-round RT-PCR of the TCR CDR3 relied on the HTBI primer set. TCRdb processed the multiplex PCR reads anew with MiXCR; each CDR3 protein has one entry. The sample holds some 400,000 distinct CDR3 sequences; approximately 13% are singletons and the top ten take less than 25%. The sample consisted of blood. The receptors stem from a man aged 30 to 45 with Graves' hyperthyroidism that later progressed to Graves' ophthalmopathy.

J is TRBJ1-6 and V is TRBV14; D is unresolved. Germline lookup yields CDR1 SGHDN and CDR2 FVKESK. Trimming took off 1 base at V and 5 bases at J, with 6 bases between the two ends. The CDR3 sequence is 14 residues long. Here the CDR3 reads CASSQGSHNSPLHF. CDR3 DNA sequence: TGTGCCAGCAGCCAAGGGAGCCATAATTCACCCCTCCACTTT.

Only a few counts were recorded for this clonotype. The chain links TRBV5-4 to TRBJ1-4; D call uncertain. The germline gives CDR1 SGHNT, CDR2 YYREEE (reference sequence). This CDR3 comprises 14 residues. Trimming removed 3 bases at V and 7 bases at J, with 13 bases between. CDR3 sequence (DNA): TGTGCCAGCAGCTCAGAGTGGGATGGTGAAAAACTGTTTTTT. Its protein is CASSSEWDGEKLFF.

This clonotype was seen ten or more times. The genes are TRBV20-1 and TRBJ2-5, with D hard to call. The length of the CDR3 is 10 residues. Between the trimmed V and J ends, which lost 2 bases and 5 bases, there was a span of 3 bases. CDR1 DFQATT and CDR2 SNEGSKA come from the germline V gene (reference sequence). CDR3 DNA sequence: TGCAGTGCTAGAACGGAGACCCAGTACTTC. Translation: CSARTETQYF.

This clonotype was found a few times. The chain is built from TRBV10-2 and TRBJ1-5, with D unresolved. Trimming pared 3 bases from V and 8 bases from J, leaving 11 bases between. This CDR3 spans 13 amino acids. Per germline, CDR1 WSHSY and CDR2 SAAADI. The CDR3 sequence is CASSDDGIKPQHF. The CDR3, as DNA: TGCGCCAGCAGTGACGACGGGATAAAGCCCCAGCATTTT.

This chain connects TRBV4-1 to TRBJ1-2; the D is unclear. Germline loops: CDR1 MGHRA, CDR2 YSYEKL. V gave up 0 bases and J gave up 3 bases, with 14 bases separating them. This CDR3 region has 16 residues. The CDR3 reads CASSQESKVPHYGYTF. As DNA, the CDR3 is TGCGCCAGCAGCCAAGAAAGTAAGGTCCCGCACTATGGCTACACCTTC.

This clonotype was counted ten times or more. The gene calls are TRBV11-2 and TRBJ2-7, with 12 nucleotides matching TRBD2. The ends lost 4 bases at V and 5 bases at J; junction bases unmatched: 3. The CDR3 sequence is 14 residues long. Germline-derived CDR1 and CDR2 are SGHAT and FQNNGV. CDR3: CASSSGLAGHEQYF. In DNA, the CDR3 is TGTGCCAGCAGCTCCGGACTAGCGGGGCACGAGCAGTACTTC.

Many counts were recorded for this clonotype. The J gene is TRBJ2-1, the V gene TRBV10-3, with 7 bases that match TRBD2. The CDR3 spans 14 residues. V dropped 8 bases and J dropped 2; count of bases not matched to a gene: 6. Per the germline V gene, CDR1 is ENHRY and CDR2 is SYGVKD. The CDR3 sequence: CAIAVGGTYNEQFF. As DNA, the CDR3 is TGTGCCATCGCAGTGGGGGGGACCTACAATGAGCAGTTCTTC.

There are a few counts of this clonotype. The CDR3 region is CSVETRKKRNEQFF. The CDR3 nucleotides are TGCAGCGTAGAGACTAGGAAGAAGCGCAATGAGCAGTTCTTC. This sequence joins TRBV29-1 and TRBJ2-1; D is perhaps TRBD2 (6 bases). V dropped 6 bases and J dropped 6 bases, with 18 bases sitting between them. In germline, CDR1 is SQVTM, CDR2 ANQGSEA. The CDR3 has 14 amino acids.

This clonotype has ten or more counts. J is TRBJ2-7 and V is TRBV2, with a possible D match to TRBD1 (5 bases). Germline CDR1 and CDR2: SNHLY and FYNNEI. The CDR3 runs to 14 residues. The V and J ends lost 8 bases and 1 base respectively, with 15 bases between them. CDR3 region: CASLWTQNSYEQYF. CDR3 DNA sequence: TGTGCCAGCCTCTGGACACAGAATTCCTACGAGCAGTACTTC. Based on the CDR3 plus reference TRBV2 and TRBJ2-7, the full variable domain is EPEVTQTPSHQVTQMGQEVILRCVPISNHLYFYWYRQILGQKVEFLVSFYNNEISEKSEIFDDQFSVERPDGSNFTLKIRSTKLEDSAMYFCASLWTQNSYEQYFGPGTRLTVT.

In this sample, this clonotype turned up many times. This rearrangement joins TRBV27 to TRBJ2-5, with TRBD2 matching over 7 bases. Germline V CDR1 and CDR2: MNHEY, SMNVEV (reference sequence). V lost 6 bases, J lost 4 bases, and 11 bases stayed unmatched. The length of the CDR3 is 15 residues. The CDR3 DNA is TGTGCCAGCAGGACGTTTTGGGGGAGGGGAGAGACCCAGTACTTC. Encoded protein: CASRTFWGRGETQYF.

This chain joins TRBV7-3 and TRBJ2-2, with D perhaps being TRBD1 or TRBD2 (6 bases each). V lost 1 base and J lost 4, with 13 bases in between. This CDR3 is 16 amino acids long. Germline CDR1 SGHTA, CDR2 FQGTGA. The CDR3 nucleotides read TGTGCCAGCAGCTTAATGAGGGGGGTCGGCACCGGGGAGCTGTTTTTT. The encoded protein is CASSLMRGVGTGELFF.

This clonotype was counted between two and nine times. The chain has TRBV6-2 or TRBV6-3 and TRBJ1-2; TRBD1 might be the D (6 bases). Germline CDR1 is MNHEY and CDR2 is SVGEGT. V lost 0 bases to trimming and J lost 1 base, with 9 bases between them. The CDR3 spans 15 residues. CDR3 sequence (DNA): TGTGCCAGCAGTTACTCTGGACAGCTTAACTATGGCTACACCTTC. Translation gives CASSYSGQLNYGYTF.

This clonotype was picked up many times. This chain connects TRBV7-8 to TRBJ2-3; 9 bases match TRBD2. CDR3 length equals 16 residues. J gave up 2 bases and V 4 bases, and 7 bases lay outside the gene matches. The germline V gene encodes CDR1 SGHVS and CDR2 FQNEAQ. The CDR3 loop reads CASSSRGGGDTDTQYF. The DNA of the CDR3 is TGTGCCAGCAGCTCCCGGGGCGGGGGGGACACAGATACGCAGTATTTT. Full variable domain (missing parts from reference TRBV7-8 and TRBJ2-3): GAGVSQSPRYKVAKRGQDVALRCDPISGHVSLFWYQQALGQGPEFLTYFQNEAQLDKSGLPSDRFFAERPEGSVSTLKIQRTQQEDSAVYLCASSSRGGGDTDTQYFGPGTRLTVL.

This clonotype has a count of ten or more. The gene calls are TRBV5-5 and TRBJ2-5; D may be TRBD2 (5 bases). The CDR3 is 14 amino acids. Germline V gene data show CDR1 as SGHKS and CDR2 as YYEKEE (reference sequence). V lost 0 bases to trimming and J lost 0 bases, with 6 bases between them. CDR3 sequence reads: CASSLEDYQETQYF. The DNA of the CDR3 is TGTGCCAGCAGCTTGGAGGACTACCAAGAGACCCAGTACTTC.

The chain recombines TRBV7-2 with TRBJ2-1; D unclear. The CDR3 covers 15 residues. Germline values: CDR1 SGHTA, CDR2 FQGNSA. V was shortened by 2 bases and J by 0 bases, with 8 bases between the two germline ends. CDR3 sequence: CASSLFVGSYNEQFF. The CDR3 nucleotides are TGTGCCAGCAGCTTATTTGTTGGCTCCTACAATGAGCAGTTCTTC.

This clonotype was detected many times. The V call is TRBV13, the J call TRBJ2-5; maybe TRBD1 (5 bases). The length of the CDR3 is 13 residues. Deletions cut 7 bases from V and 0 bases from J, with 9 bases between. Germline CDR1 reads PRHDT; CDR2 reads FYEKMQ (reference sequence). CDR3 amino acids: CASTQGNQETQYF. CDR3 sequence (DNA): TGTGCCAGCACCCAGGGAAACCAAGAGACCCAGTACTTC.

This chain links TRBV11-2 with TRBJ2-1; 12 positions match TRBD2. The CDR3 spans 16 residues. The germline CDR1 and CDR2 sequences are SGHAT and FQNNGV. The J segment lost 6 bases and the V segment lost 2 bases, leaving 5 bases of the junction unmatched. The CDR3 spells CASSLRASGGANEQFF. The CDR3 region has the DNA TGTGCCAGCAGCTTAAGGGCTAGCGGGGGGGCCAATGAGCAGTTCTTC.

V usage is TRBV5-1 and J usage is TRBJ2-3; D is undetermined. CDR1 is SGHRS and CDR2 is YFSETQ in the germline V gene. The CDR3 spans 18 residues. The germline V and J ends were trimmed by 0 bases and 0 bases, with 17 bases remaining between them. CDR3: CASSLVGTLAVSTDTQYF. CDR3 DNA: TGCGCCAGCAGCTTGGTGGGTACTCTGGCGGTAAGCACAGATACGCAGTATTTT.

This clonotype was counted many times. The chain couples TRBV28 to TRBJ2-7; D is tentatively TRBD1 or TRBD2 (5 bases each). V lost 6 bases and J 5 bases, leaving 20 bases between the germline ends. The CDR3 contains 15 residues. CDR1 is MDHEN, CDR2 SYDVKM, per germline. In DNA form, the CDR3 reads TGTGCCAGCAGCCTGGGGGTAGGAAGGTGGGACGAGCAGTACTTC. This encodes CASSLGVGRWDEQYF.

This clonotype was found a few times. V usage is TRBV19 and J usage is TRBJ1-5, with 9 bases aligning to TRBD1. CDR1 is LNHDA and CDR2 is SQIVND in the germline V gene (reference sequence). With V trimmed by 3 bases and J by 4 bases, 4 bases remained unmatched. This CDR3 has 15 residues. The CDR3 reads CASSMGTGWNQPQHF. In DNA form, the CDR3 reads TGTGCCAGTAGTATGGGGACAGGGTGGAATCAGCCCCAGCATTTT. Variable domain in full (rest from reference TRBV19 and TRBJ1-5): DGGITQSPKYLFRKEGQNVTLSCEQNLNHDAMYWYRQDPGQGLRLIYYSQIVNDFQKGDIAEGYSVSREKKESFPLTVTSAQKNPTAFYLCASSMGTGWNQPQHFGDGTRLSIL.

The chain has TRBV5-1 and TRBJ1-2, with D possibly being TRBD1 (5 bases). Germline V lookup: CDR1 SGHRS, CDR2 YFSETQ. Trimming shortened V by 4 bases and J by 2 bases, and 9 bases separated the two germline ends. This CDR3 comprises 13 residues. This chain's CDR3 is CASSHRTNYGYTF. The CDR3 DNA reads TGCGCCAGCAGCCACAGGACCAACTATGGCTACACCTTC.

This clonotype showed up many times. This sequence joins TRBV28 and TRBJ2-4; perhaps TRBD1 as D (5 bases). Trimming removed 4 bases from V and 0 bases from J, with 10 bases in between. CDR3 length: 15 amino acids. Germline CDR1 and CDR2: MDHEN and SYDVKM. The CDR3 sequence is CASSSRGIAKNIQYF. CDR3 nucleotide sequence: TGTGCCAGCAGTTCAAGGGGTATAGCCAAAAACATTCAGTACTTC. The full variable domain, in which reference TRBV28 and TRBJ2-4 provide the parts outside the CDR3, is DVKVTQSSRYLVKRTGEKVFLECVQDMDHENMFWYRQDPGLGLRLIYFSYDVKMKEKGDIPEGYSVSREKKERFSLILESASTNQTSMYLCASSSRGIAKNIQYFGAGTRLSVL.

This clonotype was detected ten times or more. The V and J genes are TRBV7-8 and TRBJ1-1; TRBD1 aligns across 8 bases. The ends lost 1 base at V and 1 base at J; junction bases unmatched: 5. This CDR3 comprises 16 residues. Germline loops: CDR1 SGHVS, CDR2 FQNEAQ. The CDR3: CASSLESGQGNTEAFF. The CDR3 DNA sequence: TGTGCCAGCAGCTTAGAGTCCGGACAGGGGAACACTGAAGCTTTCTTT. Filled out from reference TRBV7-8 and TRBJ1-1, the complete variable domain reads GAGVSQSPRYKVAKRGQDVALRCDPISGHVSLFWYQQALGQGPEFLTYFQNEAQLDKSGLPSDRFFAERPEGSVSTLKIQRTQQEDSAVYLCASSLESGQGNTEAFFGQGTRLTVV.

V is TRBV7-9 and J is TRBJ1-3; D possibly corresponds to TRBD1 (5 bases). CDR1 is SEHNR, CDR2 FQNEAQ, per germline (reference sequence). Deletions cut 0 bases from V and 0 bases from J, with 9 bases between. CDR3 size: 16 residues. The chain's CDR3 is CASSLAHRTSGNTIYF. The CDR3 DNA sequence: TGTGCCAGCAGCTTAGCGCACAGGACCTCTGGAAACACCATATATTTT.

This clonotype was detected ten times or more. CDR3 in DNA: TGTGCCAGCAGCTCAATGGGCAGGAACGAAAAACTGTTTTTT. This encodes CASSSMGRNEKLFF. The genes are TRBV12-3 or TRBV12-4 and TRBJ1-4; D not certain. The CDR3 is made up of 14 amino acids. Deletions cut 6 bases from V and 8 bases from J, with 16 bases between.

This clonotype occurred many times. The rearrangement uses TRBV5-1 and TRBJ1-5; tentative D call: TRBD1 (6 bases). Germline V gene lookup returns CDR1 SGHRS and CDR2 YFSETQ. V was cut by 10 bases and J by 4 bases, with 18 bases left in between. The CDR3 loop spans 14 amino acids. CDR3 sequence reads: CAGGTPGGNQPQHF. The CDR3 DNA reads TGCGCCGGGGGGACACCAGGTGGGAATCAGCCCCAGCATTTT.

This clonotype has a count of ten or more. The CDR3 region has the DNA TGTGCCAGCAGCGTAGAGGGACAGGGGGCCGACACTGAAGCTTTCTTT. It translates to CASSVEGQGADTEAFF. The genes are TRBV9 and TRBJ1-1; 12 bases align to TRBD1. The junction had 3 bases not matched to a gene; V was cut back by 0 bases and J by 3 bases. This CDR3 contains 16 residues. Germline V gives CDR1 SGDLS, CDR2 YYNGEE.

This clonotype was found a few times. The chain recombines TRBV19 with TRBJ2-5; TRBD2 agrees at 8 bases. V lost 8 bases and J lost 4; bases outside the gene matches: 12. This CDR3 has 15 amino acids. Germline V CDR1 and CDR2: LNHDA, SQIVND (reference sequence). For the CDR3, the DNA is TGTGCCAGTGGGAGGCCGGGGGGGAATGGAGAGACCCAGTACTTC. Protein sequence: CASGRPGGNGETQYF.

About this clonotype: Just one base apart from a much larger clone, this may be a read error. The chain recombines TRBV28 with TRBJ1-4; D not resolved. The CDR3 extends over 15 amino acids. V was trimmed by 4 bases and J by 4 bases, leaving 13 bases between them. CDR1 is MDHEN, CDR2 SYDVKM, per germline. The CDR3 DNA follows: TGTGCCAGCAGTTCCCAGGCGGCTGGTAATGAAAAACTGTTTTTT. Its translation: CASSSQAAGNEKLFF. The full variable domain, with the rest looked up from reference TRBV28 and TRBJ1-4, is DVKVTQSSRYLVKRTGEKVFLECVQDMDHENMFWYRQDPGLGLRLIYFSYDVKMKEKGDIPEGYSVSREKKERFSLILESASTNQTSMYLCASSSQAAGNEKLFFGSGTQLSVL.

This clonotype was observed many times. V usage is TRBV3-1 and J usage is TRBJ2-7; D unresolved. The CDR3 is made up of 13 amino acids. Trimming removed 0 bases at V and 1 base at J, with 4 bases between. Per the germline V gene, CDR1 is LGHDT and CDR2 is YNNKEL (reference sequence). The CDR3 sequence is CASSQDYSYEQYF. The CDR3 coding sequence is TGTGCCAGCAGCCAAGATTATTCCTACGAGCAGTACTTC.